This T cell receptor beta chain originates from a study of Graves' ophthalmopathy and Graves' hyperthyroidism. Establishment of the diagnosis relied upon clinical symptoms, serum thyroxine, TRAb, thyroid ultrasound and orbital computed tomography. Transcripts of RNA were the source for amplifying TCR beta CDR3 regions. HTBI-primed RT-PCR formed the first round, and a multiplex PCR formed the second. TCRdb reprocessed the multiplex PCR reads with MiXCR, giving one entry per CDR3 protein. The sample shows just over 600,000 distinct CDR3 sequences, 22% of them seen only once. Germline V lookup: CDR1 GTSNPN, CDR2 SVGIG (reference sequence). V shed 2 bases and J shed 10 bases, with 12 bases lying between them. The CDR3 covers 13 residues.

The receptor was isolated from a woman aged 18-30 years with stable Graves' hyperthyroidism. Some clones in this sample may be carry-over from other donors' samples. The sequenced material came from peripheral blood. This chain links TRBV30 with TRBJ1-6; D unclear. CDR3 in amino acids: CAWSPTLQSPLHF. The CDR3 nucleotides are TGTGCCTGGAGTCCAACCTTACAATCACCCCTCCACTTT.